This TCR beta chain comes out of a study of blood T cell repertoires in COVID-19. This clone has just one count. Sequenced by immunoSEQ multiplex PCR; TCRdb stores in-frame clones only, minus some. The data contain 350,000 to 400,000 clones, 75% to 90% of them singletons. Cohort allocation depended upon clinical history that participants reported. Germline CDR1 and CDR2: SGHRS and YFSETQ. This CDR3 has 14 amino acids. With V trimmed by 6 bases and J by 3 bases, 7 bases remained unmatched. This clonotype originated in a man aged 18 to 30 who had recovered from COVID-19. Sequencing was performed on PBMCs or T cells enriched from blood (not recorded which). The V gene is TRBV5-1, the J gene TRBJ2-7, with 9 bases fitting TRBD1. This CDR3 is CASTLDRGFYEQYF. The CDR3 region has the DNA TGCGCCAGCACCCTGGACAGGGGTTTCTACGAGCAGTACTTC.